The subject of this entry is one T cell receptor (beta chain). The sample comes from a study of blood T cell repertoires in COVID-19. Study context: Samples of COVID-19 (acute and convalescent) were obtained from the United States, Italy and Spain. Nucleic acid was either cDNA or gDNA, and it came from T cells, B-cell-depleted T cells, or PBMCs.

Seattle patient enrollment occurred during active infection, with longitudinal follow-up thereafter. Authors' processing steps: Cell counts per sample came from amplifying reference gene primers. Generated by immunoSEQ multiplex PCR, the TCRdb table keeps only in-frame clones and is missing some. Clone size and the V and J calls come from that table; the DNA yielded D and trimming. The table has 310,000 or so clones, about nine tenths seen once; the top ten hold approximately 10%. Sequencing used peripheral blood. This clonotype was obtained from a woman between 25 and 40 years old with COVID-19, enrolled during active disease.

CDR3 bases: TGTGCCAGCAGCTTGGGGTACAGGGCTGAAGCTTTCTTT. The encoded protein is CASSLGYRAEAFF. The chain combines TRBV5-4 with TRBJ1-1; weak D call: TRBD1 (6 bases). V gave up 0 bases and J gave up 6 bases, with 9 bases separating them. This CDR3 spans 13 amino acids. The germline V gene has CDR1 SGHNT and CDR2 YYREEE (reference sequence).